This entry features one TCR beta chain sequence. The entry originates in a study of Graves' ophthalmopathy and Graves' hyperthyroidism. Per the germline V gene, CDR1 is MDHEN and CDR2 is SYDVKM. The ends lost 6 bases at V and 4 bases at J; junction bases unmatched: 5. The CDR3 runs 13 residues. RNA transcripts were the template, and TCR beta CDR3 regions were amplified from them. The first-round RT-PCR employed HTBI primers together with the Qiagen OneStep RT-PCR kit. A multiplex PCR was then performed as the second round. One entry per CDR3 protein results from TCRdb running MiXCR on the multiplex PCR reads. Of 500,000 to 600,000 distinct CDR3 sequences listed, 35% to 40% were seen once; the top ten hold less than 4.5%. Hyperthyroidism patients, aged 18 to 65, were newly diagnosed, under 2 months' duration. Other autoimmune disease, uncontrolled infection, pregnancy and lactation led to exclusion. Patients were diagnosed from clinical symptoms, serum thyroxine, TRAb, thyroid ultrasound and orbital computed tomography.

The sequencing sample was made of peripheral blood or thyroid tissue (not recorded which). The V call is TRBV28, the J call TRBJ1-1, with TRBD1 matching 7 bases. The origin of this receptor is an adult man with Graves' hyperthyroidism. The CDR3 DNA is TGTGCCAGCAGGACAGGGTTGCGCACTGAAGCTTTCTTT. Protein sequence: CASRTGLRTEAFF.